Following are 22 T cell receptor beta chains from one sample sequenced in a study of blood T cell repertoires in COVID-19. Clones were read by immunoSEQ multiplex PCR, and TCRdb kept only the in-frame ones, dropping some. The profile shows just over 350,000 clones, roughly 87% of them singletons. Sequenced material: PBMCs or T cells enriched from blood (not recorded which). The receptors stem from a woman in her 30s who had recovered from COVID-19.

The chain uses TRBV7-9 and TRBJ1-4; a weak D match, TRBD1 (5 bases). This CDR3 is built from 15 residues. V was pared by 1 base and J by 5 bases, with 11 bases between. Germline CDR1 is SEHNR and CDR2 is FQNEAQ (reference sequence). The CDR3 protein is CASSLGQMFNEKLFF. DNA of the CDR3: TGTGCCAGCAGCTTAGGACAGATGTTCAATGAAAAACTGTTTTTT.

This clone occurred once. The V gene is TRBV29-1, the J gene TRBJ1-2; perhaps TRBD1 as D (6 bases). Trimming shortened V by 6 bases and J by 6 bases, and 14 bases separated the two germline ends. The CDR3 loop spans 12 amino acids. Per germline, CDR1 SQVTM and CDR2 ANQGSEA. CDR3 sequence: CSVSRDTHGYTF. The CDR3 DNA follows: TGCAGCGTGAGCCGGGACACACATGGCTACACCTTC.

The V gene is TRBV7-8, the J gene TRBJ2-1; TRBD2 is a possible D gene (6 bases). The CDR3 spans 16 residues. In germline, CDR1 is SGHVS, CDR2 FQNEAQ. V shed 2 bases and J shed 2 bases, with 13 bases lying between them. CDR3 protein: CASSLLALLPYNEQFF. The DNA of the CDR3 is TGTGCCAGCAGCTTACTAGCGCTCCTCCCCTACAATGAGCAGTTCTTC.

This clone appeared a single time. The CDR3 here is CASALRGAETQYF. Written as DNA, the CDR3 is TGTGCTAGTGCCCTAAGGGGTGCGGAGACCCAGTACTTC. The V and J genes are TRBV12-5 and TRBJ2-5; possible D gene TRBD1, 5 bases. The CDR3 spans 13 residues. CDR1 and CDR2 (germline): LGHNT, FRNRAP. V was clipped by 7 bases and J by 5 bases, with 14 bases between them. Complete variable domain (other parts from reference TRBV12-5 and TRBJ2-5): DARVTQTPRHKVTEMGQEVTMRCQPILGHNTVFWYRQTMMQGLELLAYFRNRAPLDDSGMPKDRFSAEMPDATLATLKIQPSEPRDSAVYFCASALRGAETQYFGPGTRLLVL.

V gene TRBV6-6 combines with J gene TRBJ2-7, with 8 nucleotides matching TRBD2. The V gene's germline CDR1 is MNHNY and CDR2 SVGAGI (reference sequence). J was trimmed by 2 bases and V by 1 base; bases with no gene match: 7. The CDR3 covers 16 residues. DNA of the CDR3: TGTGCCAGCAGTTACTGGCTAGCGGGTACCACCTACGAGCAGTACTTC. Its translation: CASSYWLAGTTYEQYF.

The chain has TRBV18 and TRBJ1-4, with 8 nucleotides matching TRBD1. V lost 5 bases, J lost 7 bases, and 15 bases stayed unmatched. Germline V gene sequence: CDR1 KGHSH, CDR2 LQKENI. This CDR3 region has 17 residues. CDR3 DNA: TGTGCCAGCTCATCCGAACCAGGGGGCCTCCGAGGTGAAAAACTGTTTTTT. It codes for CASSSEPGGLRGEKLFF.

V is TRBV12-2 and J is TRBJ2-1; TRBD2 reflects the table's D call only, with no check against the DNA. TRBV12-2 is listed as a pseudogene. CDR3 size: 14 residues. The CDR3 sequence: CASRLGLSYNEQFF. The DNA of the CDR3 is TGTGCAAGTCGCTTAGGACTTTCCTACAATGAGCAGTTCTTC.

V usage is TRBV6-5 and J usage is TRBJ1-3, with D perhaps TRBD1 (6 bases). This CDR3 is 14 amino acids long. CDR1 and CDR2 (germline): MNHEY, SVGAGI. V lost 6 bases and J 2 bases, leaving 11 bases between the germline ends. CDR3 region: CASRRGGTGNTIYF. In DNA, the CDR3 is TGTGCCAGCAGGAGGGGGGGGACTGGAAACACCATATATTTT.

The chain is built from TRBV21-1 and TRBJ2-3; the listed D gene, TRBD1, was not tested against the DNA. TRBV21-1 is assigned pseudogene status. The CDR3 covers 15 residues. The chain's CDR3 is CASSKSQQCTDTQYF. Written as DNA, the CDR3 is TGTGCCAGCAGCAAAAGTCAACAGTGCACAGATACGCAGTATTTT.

The chain combines TRBV10-3 with TRBJ2-1; 8 bases match TRBD1. The CDR3 has 14 residues. Germline V gives CDR1 ENHRY, CDR2 SYGVKD. The junction had 7 bases not matched to a gene; V was cut back by 8 bases and J by 4 bases. The CDR3 reads CAIGRTGIYNEQFF. DNA for the CDR3: TGTGCCATCGGGCGGACAGGGATTTACAATGAGCAGTTCTTC.

The chain joins TRBV6-5 to TRBJ1-3, with 7 bases that match TRBD1. Per the germline V gene, CDR1 is MNHEY and CDR2 is SVGAGI. Trimming at V came to 7 bases and at J to 2 bases, leaving 5 bases not matched to a gene. CDR3 size: 14 residues. This CDR3 reads CASKTGAAGNTIYF. In DNA, the CDR3 is TGTGCCAGCAAAACAGGGGCGGCTGGAAACACCATATATTTT.

CDR3 sequence: CASSRTTAYEQYF. CDR3 sequence (DNA): TGTGCCAGCAGTAGGACAACCGCCTACGAGCAGTACTTC. The gene calls are TRBV12-3 or TRBV12-4 and TRBJ2-7; a possible D gene is TRBD1 (5 bases). The CDR3 spans 13 residues. V was clipped by 5 bases and J by 2 bases, with 10 bases between them.

The rearrangement links TRBV9 to TRBJ2-2; 7 bases are a match to TRBD1. J gave up 6 bases and V 3 bases, and 2 bases lay outside the gene matches. Per germline, CDR1 SGDLS and CDR2 YYNGEE. The CDR3 covers 13 residues. The CDR3 nucleotides are TGTGCCAGCAGCGGACAGGGTCCCGGGGAGCTGTTTTTT. Protein: CASSGQGPGELFF.

J is TRBJ2-3 and V is TRBV7-2, with 7 bases lining up with TRBD2. Looked up from germline, CDR1 is SGHTA and CDR2 is FQGNSA. With 1 base clipped from V and 0 bases from J, the junction kept 7 bases outside the gene matches. There are 17 residues in the CDR3. The CDR3 nucleotides read TGTGCCAGCAGCTTAGTGCCCGGGAGGTTTAGCACAGATACGCAGTATTTT. Residues: CASSLVPGRFSTDTQYF.

The V call is TRBV2, the J call TRBJ2-3, with a weak D call TRBD1 (6 bases). Germline V gives CDR1 SNHLY, CDR2 FYNNEI. Trimming removed 6 bases at V and 8 bases at J, with 21 bases between. The CDR3 has 15 amino acids. CDR3 amino acids: CASRADRSPVSTQYF. The CDR3 region has the DNA TGTGCCAGCAGAGCCGACAGGAGTCCTGTCTCTACGCAGTATTTT.

This chain links TRBV9 with TRBJ2-7; D gene ambiguous. The CDR3 extends over 13 amino acids. The germline V gene has CDR1 SGDLS and CDR2 YYNGEE. V was pared by 3 bases and J by 5 bases, with 12 bases between. For the CDR3, the DNA is TGTGCCAGCAGCGCGATAGAGAATGACGAGCAGTACTTC. Protein: CASSAIENDEQYF.

The rearrangement uses TRBV5-6 and TRBJ1-3, with a weak D call TRBD1 (6 bases). This CDR3 has 14 residues. V gave up 0 bases and J gave up 6 bases, with 10 bases separating them. Germline assignment: CDR1 SGHDT and CDR2 YYEEEE. The CDR3 sequence is CASSLGTVVNTIYF. CDR3 nucleotide sequence: TGTGCCAGCAGCTTGGGGACAGTTGTAAACACCATATATTTT.

The V gene is TRBV28, the J gene TRBJ1-2, with D unclear. Germline V gives CDR1 MDHEN, CDR2 SYDVKM. This CDR3 is built from 12 residues. V shed 8 bases and J shed 8 bases, with 15 bases lying between them. In DNA, the CDR3 is TGTGCCAGCGGGAACCGGGATCGCGGCTACACCTTC. As protein: CASGNRDRGYTF.

The V gene is TRBV10-3, the J gene TRBJ1-1; D unresolved. The CDR3 length is 13 residues. Trimming took 2 bases from V and 3 from J, leaving 7 bases between them. Germline V lookup: CDR1 ENHRY, CDR2 SYGVKD. This CDR3 reads CAISESPDTEAFF. The CDR3 DNA reads as TGTGCCATCAGTGAGAGTCCGGACACTGAAGCTTTCTTT.

This chain links TRBV18 with TRBJ2-1; D is unclear. Per germline, CDR1 KGHSH and CDR2 LQKENI. CDR3 length equals 13 residues. V lost 2 bases, J lost 5 bases, and 7 bases lay in between. CDR3 coding DNA: TGTGCCAGCTCACCAACGGCGGACAATGAGCAGTTCTTC. Translating it yields CASSPTADNEQFF.

The chain has TRBV10-1 and TRBJ2-6; D is unclear. Germline V gene sequence: CDR1 WNHNN, CDR2 SYGVQD (reference sequence). Trimming removed 3 bases at V and 0 bases at J, with 3 bases between. The CDR3 is 14 amino acids. The CDR3 here is CASSDNSGANVLTF. The CDR3 DNA is TGCGCCAGCAGTGACAACTCTGGGGCCAACGTCCTGACTTTC.

The V call is TRBV7-6, the J call TRBJ2-7; 15 bases are shared with TRBD2. Germline loops: CDR1 SGHVS, CDR2 FNYEAQ. Germline trimming cut 6 bases from V and 1 base from J; bases unmatched to any gene: 13. The CDR3 is 19 residues long. The CDR3 DNA is TGTGCCAGCAGGGGACTAGCGGGAGGACCCCAGCCCAATTCCTACGAGCAGTACTTC. It encodes CASRGLAGGPQPNSYEQYF.